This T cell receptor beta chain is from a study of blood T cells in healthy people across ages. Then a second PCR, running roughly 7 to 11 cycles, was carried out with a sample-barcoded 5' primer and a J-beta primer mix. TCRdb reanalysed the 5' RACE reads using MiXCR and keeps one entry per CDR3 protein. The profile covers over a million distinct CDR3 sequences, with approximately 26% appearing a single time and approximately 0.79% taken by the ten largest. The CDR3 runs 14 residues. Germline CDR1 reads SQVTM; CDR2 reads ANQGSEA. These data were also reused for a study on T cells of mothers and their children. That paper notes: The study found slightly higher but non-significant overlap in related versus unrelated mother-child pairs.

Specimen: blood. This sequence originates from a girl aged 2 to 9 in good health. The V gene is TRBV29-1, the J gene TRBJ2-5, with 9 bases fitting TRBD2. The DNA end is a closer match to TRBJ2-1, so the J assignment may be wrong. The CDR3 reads CSVVVAGVLGEQFF. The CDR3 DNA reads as TGCAGCGTTGTGGTAGCGGGAGTATTAGGTGAGCAGTTCTTC.